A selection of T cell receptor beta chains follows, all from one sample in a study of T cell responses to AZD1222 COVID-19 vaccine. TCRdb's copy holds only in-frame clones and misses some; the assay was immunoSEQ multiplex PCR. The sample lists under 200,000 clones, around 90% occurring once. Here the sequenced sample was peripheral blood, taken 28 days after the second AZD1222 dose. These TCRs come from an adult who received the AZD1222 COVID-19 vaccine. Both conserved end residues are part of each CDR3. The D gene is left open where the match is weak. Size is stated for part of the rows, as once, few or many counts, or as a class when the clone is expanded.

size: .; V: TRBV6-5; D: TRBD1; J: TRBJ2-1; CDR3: CASSYGTGLPYNEQFF; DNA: TGTGCCAGCAGTTACGGGACAGGGCTACCATACAATGAGCAGTTCTTC
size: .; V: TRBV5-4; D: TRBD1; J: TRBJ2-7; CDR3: CASSWGQGYEQYF; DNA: TGTGCCAGCAGCTGGGGACAGGGCTACGAGCAGTACTTC
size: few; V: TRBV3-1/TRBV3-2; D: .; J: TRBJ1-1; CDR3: CASSPNGGRAEAFF; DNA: TGTGCCAGCAGCCCCAACGGGGGGAGGGCTGAAGCTTTCTTT
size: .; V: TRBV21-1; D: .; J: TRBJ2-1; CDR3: CASTTASGIVNEQFF; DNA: TGTGCCAGCACCACCGCGTCGGGGATAGTCAATGAGCAGTTCTTC
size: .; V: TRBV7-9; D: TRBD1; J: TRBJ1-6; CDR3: CASTSYVGQANSPLHF; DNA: TGTGCCAGCACCAGTTATGTGGGACAGGCTAATTCACCCCTCCACTTT
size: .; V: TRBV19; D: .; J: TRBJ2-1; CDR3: CASSRLGRVNEQFF; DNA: TGTGCCAGTAGTAGGTTGGGCAGGGTGAATGAGCAGTTCTTC
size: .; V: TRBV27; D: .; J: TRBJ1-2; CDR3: CASGRGVWGYTF; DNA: TGTGCCAGCGGACGGGGAGTCTGGGGCTACACCTTC
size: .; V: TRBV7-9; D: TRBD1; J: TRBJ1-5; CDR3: CASSLTTGDVRNQPQHF; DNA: TGTGCCAGCAGCTTGACGACAGGGGACGTCCGTAATCAGCCCCAGCATTTT
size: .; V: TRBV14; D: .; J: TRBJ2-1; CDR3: CASSQGSSYNEQFF; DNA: TGTGCCAGCAGCCAAGGGAGCTCCTACAATGAGCAGTTCTTC
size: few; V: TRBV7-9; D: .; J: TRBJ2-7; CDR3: CASSPRVYEQYF; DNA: TGTGCCAGCAGCCCTCGCGTCTACGAGCAGTACTTC
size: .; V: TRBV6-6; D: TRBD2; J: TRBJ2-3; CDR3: CASSYMLAGDTQYF; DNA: TGTGCCAGCAGTTACATGCTAGCGGGGGATACGCAGTATTTT
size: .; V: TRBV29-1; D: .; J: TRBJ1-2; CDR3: CSVVQGGVYYGYTF; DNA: TGCAGCGTTGTACAGGGAGGCGTTTACTATGGCTACACCTTC
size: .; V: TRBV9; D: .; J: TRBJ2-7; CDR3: CASSVGRASYEQYF; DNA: TGTGCCAGCAGCGTAGGCCGAGCTTCCTACGAGCAGTACTTC
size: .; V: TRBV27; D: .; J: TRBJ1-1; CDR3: CASSFVHRVDTEAFF; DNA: TGTGCCAGCAGTTTCGTGCACAGGGTGGACACTGAAGCTTTCTTT
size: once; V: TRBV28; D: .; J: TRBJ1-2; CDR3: CASTHGRPGNYGYTF; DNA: TGTGCCAGCACCCACGGACGGCCAGGGAACTATGGCTACACCTTC
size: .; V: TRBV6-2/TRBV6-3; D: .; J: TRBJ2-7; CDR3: CASSSRGPSEQYF; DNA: TGTGCCAGCAGTTCACGGGGACCTTCCGAGCAGTACTTC
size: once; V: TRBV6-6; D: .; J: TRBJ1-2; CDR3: CASRADTDYRYGYTF; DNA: TGTGCCAGCAGGGCGGACACCGATTATCGGTATGGCTACACCTTC
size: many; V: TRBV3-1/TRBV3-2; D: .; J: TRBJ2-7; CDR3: CASSPHKETYEQYF; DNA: TGTGCCAGCAGCCCCCACAAGGAAACCTACGAGCAGTACTTC
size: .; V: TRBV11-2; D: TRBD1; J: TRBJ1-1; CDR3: CASSLQGVNEAFF; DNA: TGTGCCAGCAGCTTACAGGGGGTGAATGAAGCTTTCTTT
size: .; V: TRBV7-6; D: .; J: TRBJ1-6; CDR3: CASSEGYSPLHF; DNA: TGTGCCAGCAGCGAAGGGTATTCACCCCTCCACTTT
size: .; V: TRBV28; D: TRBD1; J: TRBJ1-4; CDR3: CAAGTEDEKLFF; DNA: TGTGCAGCCGGGACAGAGGATGAAAAACTGTTTTTT
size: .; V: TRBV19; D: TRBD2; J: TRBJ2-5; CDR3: CASRGGWETQYF; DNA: TGTGCCAGTAGGGGAGGGTGGGAGACCCAGTACTTC
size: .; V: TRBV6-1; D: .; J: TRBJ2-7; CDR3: CASSERGGIELYEQYF; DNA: TGTGCCAGCAGTGAGAGGGGGGGTATAGAGCTCTACGAGCAGTACTTC
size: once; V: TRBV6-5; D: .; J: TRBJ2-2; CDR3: CASKTGTYTGELFF; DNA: TGTGCCAGCAAAACGGGGACTTACACCGGGGAGCTGTTTTTT
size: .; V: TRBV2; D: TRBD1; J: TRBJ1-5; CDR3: CASSETRTGNQPQHF; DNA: TGTGCCAGCAGTGAAACTAGGACAGGGAATCAGCCCCAGCATTTT
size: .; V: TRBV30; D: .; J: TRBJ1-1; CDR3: CAWSPRPNTEAFF; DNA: TGTGCCTGGAGTCCCAGACCGAACACTGAAGCTTTCTTT
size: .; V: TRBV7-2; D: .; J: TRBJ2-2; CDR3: CASSLDHGIPGELFF; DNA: TGTGCCAGCAGCTTAGATCACGGGATTCCCGGGGAGCTGTTTTTT
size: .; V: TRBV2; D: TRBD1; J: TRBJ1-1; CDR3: CASSTGGRMNTEAFF; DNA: TGTGCCAGCAGCACAGGGGGTCGAATGAACACTGAAGCTTTCTTT
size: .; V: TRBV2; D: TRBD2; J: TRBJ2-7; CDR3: CASRGGVEQYF; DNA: TGTGCCAGCAGGGGAGGGGTCGAGCAGTACTTC
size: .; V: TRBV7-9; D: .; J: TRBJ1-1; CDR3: CASSSPGGLNTEAFF; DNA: TGTGCCAGCAGCTCTCCGGGGGGCCTGAACACTGAAGCTTTCTTT
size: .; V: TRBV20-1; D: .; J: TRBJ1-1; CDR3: CSASTGSEAFF; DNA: TGCAGTGCATCGACAGGTTCTGAAGCTTTCTTT
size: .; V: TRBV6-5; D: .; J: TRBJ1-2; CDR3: CASTQGYGYTF; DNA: TGTGCCAGCACCCAGGGCTATGGCTACACCTTC
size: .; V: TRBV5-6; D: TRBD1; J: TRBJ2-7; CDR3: CASSFITGQESYEQYF; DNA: TGTGCCAGCAGCTTCATCACTGGACAGGAATCCTACGAGCAGTACTTC